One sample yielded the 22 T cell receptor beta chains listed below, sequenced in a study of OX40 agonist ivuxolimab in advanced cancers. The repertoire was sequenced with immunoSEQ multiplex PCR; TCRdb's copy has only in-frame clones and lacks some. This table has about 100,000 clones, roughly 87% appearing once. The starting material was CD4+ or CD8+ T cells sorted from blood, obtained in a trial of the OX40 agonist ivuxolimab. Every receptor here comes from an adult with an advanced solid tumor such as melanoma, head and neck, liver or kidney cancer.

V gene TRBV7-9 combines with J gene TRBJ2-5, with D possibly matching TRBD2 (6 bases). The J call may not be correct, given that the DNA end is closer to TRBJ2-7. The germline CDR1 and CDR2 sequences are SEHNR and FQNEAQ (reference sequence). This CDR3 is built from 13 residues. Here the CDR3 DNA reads TGTGCCAGCAGCTTGAGGGACTCGGCCGAGCAGTACTTC. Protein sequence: CASSLRDSAEQYF.

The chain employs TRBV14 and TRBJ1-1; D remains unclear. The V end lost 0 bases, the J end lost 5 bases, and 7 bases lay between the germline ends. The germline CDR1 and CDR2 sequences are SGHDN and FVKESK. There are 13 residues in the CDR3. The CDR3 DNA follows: TGTGCCAGCAGCCAAGAATACGAGACTGAAGCTTTCTTT. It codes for CASSQEYETEAFF.

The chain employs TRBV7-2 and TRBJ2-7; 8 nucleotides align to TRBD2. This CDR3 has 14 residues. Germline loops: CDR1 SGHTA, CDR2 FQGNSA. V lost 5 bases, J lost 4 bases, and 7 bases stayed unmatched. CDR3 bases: TGTGCCAGCAGCACCGGGACTAGATATTACGAGCAGTACTTC. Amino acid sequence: CASSTGTRYYEQYF.

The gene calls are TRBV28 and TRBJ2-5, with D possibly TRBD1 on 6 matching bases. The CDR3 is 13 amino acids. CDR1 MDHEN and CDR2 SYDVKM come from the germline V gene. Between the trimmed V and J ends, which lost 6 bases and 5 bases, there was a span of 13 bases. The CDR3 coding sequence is TGTGCCAGCAGGGGGGCGGGTCTTGAGACCCAGTACTTC. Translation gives CASRGAGLETQYF.

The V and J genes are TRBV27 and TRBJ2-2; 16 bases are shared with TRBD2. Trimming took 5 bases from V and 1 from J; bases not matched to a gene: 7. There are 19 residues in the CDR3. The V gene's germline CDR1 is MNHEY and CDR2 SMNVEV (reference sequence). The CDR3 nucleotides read TGTGCCAGCAGTCCGGGACTAGCGGGAGGGCCGCGGAACACCGGGGAGCTGTTTTTT. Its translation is CASSPGLAGGPRNTGELFF.

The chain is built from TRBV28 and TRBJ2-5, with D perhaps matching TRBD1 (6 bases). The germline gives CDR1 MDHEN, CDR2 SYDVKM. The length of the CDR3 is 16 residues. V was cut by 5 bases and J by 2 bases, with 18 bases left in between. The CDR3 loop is CASSRGIDRPQETQYF. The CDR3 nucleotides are TGTGCCAGCAGTAGGGGAATCGACAGGCCTCAAGAGACCCAGTACTTC.

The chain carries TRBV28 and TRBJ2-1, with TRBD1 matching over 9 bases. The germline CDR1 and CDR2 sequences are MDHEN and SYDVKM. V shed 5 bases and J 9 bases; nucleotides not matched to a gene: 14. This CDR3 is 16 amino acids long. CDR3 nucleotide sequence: TGTGCCAGCAGTGCCCCCTGGACAGGGGCTGACGCTGAGCAGTTCTTC. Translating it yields CASSAPWTGADAEQFF.

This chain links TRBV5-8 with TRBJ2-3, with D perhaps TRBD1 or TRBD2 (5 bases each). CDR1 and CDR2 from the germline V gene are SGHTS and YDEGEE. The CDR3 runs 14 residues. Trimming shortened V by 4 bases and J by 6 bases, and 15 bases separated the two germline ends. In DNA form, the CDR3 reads TGTGCCAGCAGCCAACGGGGCGTTGTTGATACGCAGTATTTT. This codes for CASSQRGVVDTQYF.

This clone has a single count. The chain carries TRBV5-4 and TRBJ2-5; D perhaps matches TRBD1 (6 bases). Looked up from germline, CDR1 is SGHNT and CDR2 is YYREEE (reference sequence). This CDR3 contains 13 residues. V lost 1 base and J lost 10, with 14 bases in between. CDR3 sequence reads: CASSLSISGDQYF. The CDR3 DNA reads TGTGCCAGCAGCTTGTCAATCTCAGGGGACCAGTACTTC.

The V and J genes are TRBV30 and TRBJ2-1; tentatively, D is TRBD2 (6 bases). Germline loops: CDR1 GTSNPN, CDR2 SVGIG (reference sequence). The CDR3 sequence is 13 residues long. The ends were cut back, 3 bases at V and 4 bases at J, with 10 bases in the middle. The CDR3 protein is CAWSGTQYNEQFF. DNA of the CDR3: TGTGCCTGGAGCGGGACTCAATACAATGAGCAGTTCTTC.

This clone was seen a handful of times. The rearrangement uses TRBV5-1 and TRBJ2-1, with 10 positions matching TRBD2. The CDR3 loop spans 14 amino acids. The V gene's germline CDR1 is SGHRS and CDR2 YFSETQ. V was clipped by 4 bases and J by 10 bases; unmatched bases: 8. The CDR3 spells CASSPGTSASEQFF. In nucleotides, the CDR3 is TGCGCCAGCAGCCCAGGGACTAGCGCTAGCGAGCAGTTCTTC.

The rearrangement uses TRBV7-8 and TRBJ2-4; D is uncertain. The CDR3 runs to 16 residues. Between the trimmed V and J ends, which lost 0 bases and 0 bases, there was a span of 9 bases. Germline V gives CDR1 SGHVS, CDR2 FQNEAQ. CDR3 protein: CASSLAGSLAKNIQYF. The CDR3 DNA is TGTGCCAGCAGCTTAGCGGGCTCTCTAGCCAAAAACATTCAGTACTTC.

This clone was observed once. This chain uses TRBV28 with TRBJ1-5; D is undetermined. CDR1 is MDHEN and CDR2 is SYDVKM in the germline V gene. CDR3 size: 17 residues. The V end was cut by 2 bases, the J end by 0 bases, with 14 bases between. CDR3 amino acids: CASSLPTLSYSNQPQHF. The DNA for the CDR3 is TGTGCCAGCAGTTTACCCACCCTGAGTTATAGCAATCAGCCCCAGCATTTT.

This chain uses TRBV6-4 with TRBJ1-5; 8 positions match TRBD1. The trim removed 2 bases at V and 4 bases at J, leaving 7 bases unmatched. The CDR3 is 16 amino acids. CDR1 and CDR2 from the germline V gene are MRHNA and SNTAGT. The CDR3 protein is CASSDKGQGGNQPQHF. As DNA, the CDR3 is TGTGCCAGCAGTGACAAAGGACAGGGTGGGAATCAGCCCCAGCATTTT.

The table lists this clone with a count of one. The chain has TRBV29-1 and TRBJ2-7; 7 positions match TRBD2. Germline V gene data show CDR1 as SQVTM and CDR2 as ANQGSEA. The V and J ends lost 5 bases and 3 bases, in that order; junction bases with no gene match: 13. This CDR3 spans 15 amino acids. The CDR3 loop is CSVTSRSSGLYEQYF. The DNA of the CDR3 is TGCAGCGTTACATCCCGGTCTAGCGGACTCTACGAGCAGTACTTC.

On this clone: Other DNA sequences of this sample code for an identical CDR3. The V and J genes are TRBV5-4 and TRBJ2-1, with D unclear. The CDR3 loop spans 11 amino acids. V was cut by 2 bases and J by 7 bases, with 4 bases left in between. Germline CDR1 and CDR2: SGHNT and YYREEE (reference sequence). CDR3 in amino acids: CASSLENEQFF. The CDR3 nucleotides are TGTGCCAGCAGCTTAGAAAATGAGCAGTTCTTC. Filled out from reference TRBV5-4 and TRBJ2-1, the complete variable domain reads ETGVTQSPTHLIKTRGQQVTLRCSSQSGHNTVSWYQQALGQGPQFIFQYYREEENGRGNFPPRFSGLQFPNYSSELNVNALELDDSALYLCASSLENEQFFGPGTRLTVL.

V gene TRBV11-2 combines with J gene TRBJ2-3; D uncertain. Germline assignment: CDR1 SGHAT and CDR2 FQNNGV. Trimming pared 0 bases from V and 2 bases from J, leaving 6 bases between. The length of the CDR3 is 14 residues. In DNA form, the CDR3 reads TGTGCCAGCAGCTTAGATACGGCCACAGATACGCAGTATTTT. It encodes CASSLDTATDTQYF.

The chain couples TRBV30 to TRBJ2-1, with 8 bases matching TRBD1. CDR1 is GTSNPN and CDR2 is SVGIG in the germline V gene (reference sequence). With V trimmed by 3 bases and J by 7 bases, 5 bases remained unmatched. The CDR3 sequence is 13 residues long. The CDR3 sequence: CAWRNRGVNEQFF. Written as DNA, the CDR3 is TGTGCCTGGAGGAACAGGGGGGTTAATGAGCAGTTCTTC.

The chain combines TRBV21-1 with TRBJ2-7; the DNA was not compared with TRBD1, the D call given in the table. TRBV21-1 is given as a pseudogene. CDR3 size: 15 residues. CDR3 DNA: TGTGCCAGCAGCAAAGACGGACAGGGCTCCTACGAGCAGTACTTC. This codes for CASSKDGQGSYEQYF.

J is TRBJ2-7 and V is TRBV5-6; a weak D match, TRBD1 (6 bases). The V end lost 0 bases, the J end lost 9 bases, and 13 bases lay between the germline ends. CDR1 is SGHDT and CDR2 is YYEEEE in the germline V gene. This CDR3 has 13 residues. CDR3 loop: CASSLGPGVGQYF. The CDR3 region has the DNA TGTGCCAGCAGCTTGGGACCAGGGGTAGGGCAGTACTTC.

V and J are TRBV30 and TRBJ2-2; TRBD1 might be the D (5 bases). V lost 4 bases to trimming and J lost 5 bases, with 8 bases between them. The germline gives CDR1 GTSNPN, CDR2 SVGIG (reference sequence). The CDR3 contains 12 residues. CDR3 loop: CAWIQGTGELFF. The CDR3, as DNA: TGTGCCTGGATTCAGGGTACCGGGGAGCTGTTTTTT.

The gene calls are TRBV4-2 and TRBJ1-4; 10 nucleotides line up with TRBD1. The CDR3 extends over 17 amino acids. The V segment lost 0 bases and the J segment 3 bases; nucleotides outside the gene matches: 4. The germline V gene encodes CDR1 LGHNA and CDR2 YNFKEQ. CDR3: CASSQEGGTGANEKLFF. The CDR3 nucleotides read TGTGCCAGCAGCCAAGAAGGGGGGACAGGGGCTAATGAAAAACTGTTTTTT.